The present entry profiles one T cell receptor beta chain with its context. This record comes from a study of T cell clones after liver transplantation. The overall study: Standard immunosuppression, with no induction, continued until 12-24 months after transplant. At least one year of complete immunosuppression withdrawal without enzymes over twice normal defined tolerance.

CDR1 and CDR2 (germline): LGHNA, YNFKEQ. CDR3 size: 16 residues. V was clipped by 0 bases and J by 7 bases, with 16 bases between them. Repertoires were generated with immunoSEQ multiplex PCR, while TCRdb's copy carries only in-frame clones and drops some. The sample lists tens of thousands of clones; over 80% were seen once. V and J are TRBV4-2 and TRBJ1-3, with D uncertain. Specimen: CD4+ T cells from blood, collected at the 22-month timepoint. The clonotype was recovered from a human patient who received a liver transplant. Part of the T cells may come from the graft donor. The CDR3: CASSQDLGDSGNTIYF. CDR3 nucleotide sequence: TGTGCCAGCAGCCAAGATCTTGGGGATTCCGGCAACACCATATATTTT.